This record covers a single T cell receptor beta chain. Its antigen remains unidentified. The data derive from a study of OX40 agonist ivuxolimab in advanced cancers. Study-wide context: Of the participants, 40% had some prior anti-PD-1, anti-PD-L1 or anti-CTLA-4 therapy, which was allowed. Three patients got partial responses; one had hepatocellular carcinoma and two had cutaneous melanoma. Study-wide results and caveats: Dosing at 0.1 to 3.0 mg/kg was accompanied by clonal expansion of CD4+ and CD8+ blood T cells by week 6. The investigators did not determine what antigen specificity the expanded peripheral T cells had.

The protocol was immunoSEQ multiplex PCR, while the TCRdb copy is restricted to in-frame clones and leaves out a portion. This table has 90,000 to 95,000 clones, around 87% appearing once. Trimming left V 0 bases short and J 6 bases short, with 14 bases between. Germline values: CDR1 ENHRY, CDR2 SYGVKD. This CDR3 contains 15 residues. This receptor was identified in an adult with an advanced solid tumor such as melanoma, head and neck, liver or kidney cancer. The rearrangement uses TRBV10-3 and TRBJ2-5; TRBD2 is a possible D gene (5 bases). Sequenced material: CD4+ or CD8+ T cells sorted from blood, taken in a trial of the OX40 agonist ivuxolimab. The CDR3 region has the DNA TGTGCCATCAGTGAGTCGGATAATCCGGGAAAGACCCAGTACTTC. It is translated as CAISESDNPGKTQYF.